The present T cell receptor beta chain was sequenced within a study of regulatory T cells in long-lasting Graves disease. CDR1 is DFQATT, CDR2 SNEGSKA, per germline (reference sequence). Germline trimming cut 4 bases from V and 5 bases from J; bases unmatched to any gene: 6. There are 14 residues in the CDR3. Time point indicated: newly diagnosed GD, antithyroid drugs for less than 3 months. Preparation of the TCR library used RNA extracted from PBMCs. This clonotype was seen at least ten times. CDR3 regions were amplified by Arm-PCR using iRepertoire HTBI primers to build TCR beta libraries. Using its own MiXCR run on the multiplex PCR reads, TCRdb lists one record per CDR3 protein. The sample lists about 470,000 distinct CDR3 sequences; 16% were seen once. The data also belong to a second study, concerning T cells in Graves' hyperthyroidism and ophthalmopathy.

This chain joins TRBV20-1 and TRBJ2-1; 9 bases are a match to TRBD2. The origin of this receptor is a man in his forties or fifties with Graves disease. The sample here was peripheral blood mononuclear cells (PBMCs), taken at new diagnosis, from a patient treated with antithyroid drugs. CDR3 residues: CSANPSGTNNEQFF. The CDR3 DNA sequence: TGCAGTGCTAACCCTAGCGGGACTAACAATGAGCAGTTCTTC.